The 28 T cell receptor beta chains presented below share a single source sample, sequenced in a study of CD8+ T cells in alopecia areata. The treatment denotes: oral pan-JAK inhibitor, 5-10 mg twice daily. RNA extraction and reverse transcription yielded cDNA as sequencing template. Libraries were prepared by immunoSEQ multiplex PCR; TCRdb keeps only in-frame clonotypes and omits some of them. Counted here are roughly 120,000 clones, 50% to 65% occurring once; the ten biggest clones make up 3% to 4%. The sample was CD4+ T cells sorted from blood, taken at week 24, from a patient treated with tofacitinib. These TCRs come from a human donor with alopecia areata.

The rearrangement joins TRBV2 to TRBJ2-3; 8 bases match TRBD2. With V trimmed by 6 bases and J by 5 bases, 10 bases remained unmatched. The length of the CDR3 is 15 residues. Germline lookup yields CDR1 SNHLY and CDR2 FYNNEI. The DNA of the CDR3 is TGTGCCAGCAGAGTGAGTGGGACTAGGATAGATACGCAGTATTTT. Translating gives CASRVSGTRIDTQYF.

This CDR3 is CASKDFHNEQFF. Here the CDR3 DNA reads TGCGCCAGCAAAGATTTTCATAATGAGCAGTTCTTC. The chain couples TRBV5-1 to TRBJ2-1; D not resolved. Looked up from germline, CDR1 is SGHRS and CDR2 is YFSETQ. The V gene lost 6 bases and the J gene lost 7 bases, with 11 bases spanning the gap. This CDR3 is 12 amino acids long.

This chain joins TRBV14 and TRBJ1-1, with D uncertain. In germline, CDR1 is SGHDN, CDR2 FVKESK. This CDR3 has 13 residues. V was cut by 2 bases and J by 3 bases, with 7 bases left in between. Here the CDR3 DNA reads TGTGCCAGCAGCCAAAGTTGGGACACTGAAGCTTTCTTT. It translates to CASSQSWDTEAFF.

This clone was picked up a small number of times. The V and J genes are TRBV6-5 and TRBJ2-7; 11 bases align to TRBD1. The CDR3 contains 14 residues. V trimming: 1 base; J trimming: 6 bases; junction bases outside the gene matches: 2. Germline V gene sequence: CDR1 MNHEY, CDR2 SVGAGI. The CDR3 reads CASSYYGTGGEQYF. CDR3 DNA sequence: TGTGCCAGCAGTTACTACGGGACAGGGGGCGAGCAGTACTTC.

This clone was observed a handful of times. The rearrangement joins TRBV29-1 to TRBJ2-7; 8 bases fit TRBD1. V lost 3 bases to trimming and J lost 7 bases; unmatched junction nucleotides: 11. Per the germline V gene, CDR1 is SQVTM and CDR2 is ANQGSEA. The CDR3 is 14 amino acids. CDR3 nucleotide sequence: TGCAGCGTTGACTGGACAGGGCAAACGGGGGAGCAGTACTTC. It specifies CSVDWTGQTGEQYF.

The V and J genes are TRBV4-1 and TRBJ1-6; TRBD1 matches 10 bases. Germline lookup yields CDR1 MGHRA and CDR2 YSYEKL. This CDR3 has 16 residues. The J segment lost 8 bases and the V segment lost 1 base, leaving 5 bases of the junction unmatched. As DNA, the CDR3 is TGCGCCAGCAGCCAAGTTGGGACAGGGGTACATTCACCCCTCCACTTT. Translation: CASSQVGTGVHSPLHF.

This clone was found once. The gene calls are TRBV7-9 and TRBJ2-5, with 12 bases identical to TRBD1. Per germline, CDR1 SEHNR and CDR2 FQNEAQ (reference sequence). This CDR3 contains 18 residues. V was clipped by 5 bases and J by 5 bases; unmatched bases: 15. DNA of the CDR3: TGTGCCAGCAGCCCAGACTTCCGGGACAGGGGGCTTCTGGAGACCCAGTACTTC. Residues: CASSPDFRDRGLLETQYF.

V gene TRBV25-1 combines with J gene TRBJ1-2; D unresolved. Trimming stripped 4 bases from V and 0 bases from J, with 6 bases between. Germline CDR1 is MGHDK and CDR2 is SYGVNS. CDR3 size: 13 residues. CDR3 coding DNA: TGTGCCAGCAGTGCATTAGCTAACTATGGCTACACCTTC. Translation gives CASSALANYGYTF.

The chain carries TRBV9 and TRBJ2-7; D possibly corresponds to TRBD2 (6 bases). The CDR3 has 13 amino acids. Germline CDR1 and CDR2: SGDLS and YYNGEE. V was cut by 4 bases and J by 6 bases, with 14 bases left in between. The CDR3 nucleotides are TGTGCCAGCAGCCCTCGCGGGGTAGGCGAGCAGTACTTC. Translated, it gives CASSPRGVGEQYF. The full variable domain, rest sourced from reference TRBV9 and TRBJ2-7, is DSGVTQTPKHLITATGQRVTLRCSPRSGDLSVYWYQQSLDQGLQFLIQYYNGEERAKGNILERFSAQQFPDLHSELNLSSLELGDSALYFCASSPRGVGEQYFGPGTRLTVT.

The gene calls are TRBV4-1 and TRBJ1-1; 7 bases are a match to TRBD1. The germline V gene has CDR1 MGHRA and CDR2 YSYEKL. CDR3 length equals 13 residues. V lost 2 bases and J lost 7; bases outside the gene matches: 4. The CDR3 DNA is TGCGCCAGCAGCCAATGGCAGGGGGATGAAGCTTTCTTT. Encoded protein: CASSQWQGDEAFF.

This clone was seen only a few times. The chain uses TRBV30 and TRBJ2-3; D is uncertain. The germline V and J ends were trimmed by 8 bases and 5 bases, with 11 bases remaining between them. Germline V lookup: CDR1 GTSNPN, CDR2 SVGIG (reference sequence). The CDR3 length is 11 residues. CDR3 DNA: TGTGCCCGTTCGGTTAGAGATACGCAGTATTTT. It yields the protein CARSVRDTQYF.

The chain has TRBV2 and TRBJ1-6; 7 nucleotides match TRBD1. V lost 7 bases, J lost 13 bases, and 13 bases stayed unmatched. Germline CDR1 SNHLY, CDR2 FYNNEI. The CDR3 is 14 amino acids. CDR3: CASNDRVGGQPLHF. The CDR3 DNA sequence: TGTGCCAGCAATGACAGGGTAGGGGGGCAGCCCCTCCACTTT.

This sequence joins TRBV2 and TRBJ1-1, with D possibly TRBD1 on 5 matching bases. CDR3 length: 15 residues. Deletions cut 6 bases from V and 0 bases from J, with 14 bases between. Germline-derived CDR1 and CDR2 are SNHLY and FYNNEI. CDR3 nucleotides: TGTGCCAGCAGCCCAGGGAGGTCCATGAACACTGAAGCTTTCTTT. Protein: CASSPGRSMNTEAFF.

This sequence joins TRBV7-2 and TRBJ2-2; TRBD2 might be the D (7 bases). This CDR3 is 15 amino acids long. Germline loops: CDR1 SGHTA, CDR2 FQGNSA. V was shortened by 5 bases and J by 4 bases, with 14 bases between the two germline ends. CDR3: CASSQGRGSTGELFF. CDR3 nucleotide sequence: TGTGCCAGCAGCCAGGGGAGGGGAAGCACCGGGGAGCTGTTTTTT.

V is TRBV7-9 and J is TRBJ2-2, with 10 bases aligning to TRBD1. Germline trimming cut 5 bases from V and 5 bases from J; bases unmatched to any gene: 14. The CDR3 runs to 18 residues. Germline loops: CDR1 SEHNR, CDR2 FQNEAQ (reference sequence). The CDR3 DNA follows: TGTGCCAGCAGCCCATCCCCCCGGACAGGGGGAAGAACCGGGGAGCTGTTTTTT. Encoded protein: CASSPSPRTGGRTGELFF. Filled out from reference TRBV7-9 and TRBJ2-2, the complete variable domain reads DTGVSQNPRHKITKRGQNVTFRCDPISEHNRLYWYRQTLGQGPEFLTYFQNEAQLEKSRLLSDRFSAERPKGSFSTLEIQRTEQGDSAMYLCASSPSPRTGGRTGELFFGEGSRLTVL.

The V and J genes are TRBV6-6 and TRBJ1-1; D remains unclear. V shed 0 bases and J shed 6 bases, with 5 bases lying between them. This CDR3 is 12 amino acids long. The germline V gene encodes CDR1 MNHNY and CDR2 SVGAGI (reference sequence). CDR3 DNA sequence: TGTGCCAGCAGTTACTCGTGGGCTGAAGCTTTCTTT. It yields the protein CASSYSWAEAFF.

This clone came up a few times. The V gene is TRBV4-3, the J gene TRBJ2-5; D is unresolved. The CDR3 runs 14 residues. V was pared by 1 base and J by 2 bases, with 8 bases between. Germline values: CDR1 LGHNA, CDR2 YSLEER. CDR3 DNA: TGCGCCAGCAGCCAAGTGGGCGGACAAGAGACCCAGTACTTC. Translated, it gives CASSQVGGQETQYF.

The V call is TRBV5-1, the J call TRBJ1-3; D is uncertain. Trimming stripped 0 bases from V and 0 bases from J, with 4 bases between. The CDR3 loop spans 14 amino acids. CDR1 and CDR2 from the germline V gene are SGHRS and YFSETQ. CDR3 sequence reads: CASSLDLSGNTIYF. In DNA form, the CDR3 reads TGCGCCAGCAGCTTGGACCTCTCTGGAAACACCATATATTTT. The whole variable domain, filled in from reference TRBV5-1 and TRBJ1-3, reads KAGVTQTPRYLIKTRGQQVTLSCSPISGHRSVSWYQQTPGQGLQFLFEYFSETQRNKGNFPGRFSGRQFSNSRSEMNVSTLELGDSALYLCASSLDLSGNTIYFGEGSWLTVV.

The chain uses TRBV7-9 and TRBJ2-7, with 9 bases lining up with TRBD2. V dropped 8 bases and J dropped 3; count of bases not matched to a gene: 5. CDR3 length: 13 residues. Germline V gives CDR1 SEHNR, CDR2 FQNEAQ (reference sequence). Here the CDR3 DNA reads TGTGCCAGCGAGGATAGCGGGGGCTACGAGCAGTACTTC. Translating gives CASEDSGGYEQYF.

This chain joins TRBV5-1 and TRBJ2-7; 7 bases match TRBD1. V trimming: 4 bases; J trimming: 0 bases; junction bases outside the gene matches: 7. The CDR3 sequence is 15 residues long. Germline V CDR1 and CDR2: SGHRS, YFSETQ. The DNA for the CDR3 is TGCGCCAGCAGCCAATGGACAGGCGTCTCCTACGAGCAGTACTTC. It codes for CASSQWTGVSYEQYF.

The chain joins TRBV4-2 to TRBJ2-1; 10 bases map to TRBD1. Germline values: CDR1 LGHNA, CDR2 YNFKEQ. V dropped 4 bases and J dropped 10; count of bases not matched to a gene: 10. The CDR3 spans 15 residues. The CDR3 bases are TGTGCCAGCAGCCGAATTGGGACAGGGGCCAAGGAGCAGTTCTTC. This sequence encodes CASSRIGTGAKEQFF.

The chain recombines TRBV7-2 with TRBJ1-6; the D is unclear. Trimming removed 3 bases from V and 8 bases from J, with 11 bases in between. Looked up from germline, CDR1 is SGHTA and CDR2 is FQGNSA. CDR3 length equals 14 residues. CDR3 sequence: CASSFREIDSPLHF. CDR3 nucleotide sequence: TGTGCCAGCAGCTTTAGGGAGATAGATTCACCCCTCCACTTT.

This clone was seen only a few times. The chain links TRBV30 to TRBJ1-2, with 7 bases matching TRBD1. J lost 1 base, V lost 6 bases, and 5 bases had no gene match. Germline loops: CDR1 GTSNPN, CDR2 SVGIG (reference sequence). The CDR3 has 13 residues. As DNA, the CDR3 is TGTGCCTGTCAGGGGGTAGATAACTATGGCTACACCTTC. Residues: CACQGVDNYGYTF.

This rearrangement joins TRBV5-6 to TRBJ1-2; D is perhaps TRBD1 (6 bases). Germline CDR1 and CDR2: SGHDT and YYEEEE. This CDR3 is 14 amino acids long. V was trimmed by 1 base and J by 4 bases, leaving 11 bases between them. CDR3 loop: CASSLSGDLYGYTF. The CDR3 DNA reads TGTGCCAGCAGCTTGTCAGGGGACCTCTATGGCTACACCTTC.

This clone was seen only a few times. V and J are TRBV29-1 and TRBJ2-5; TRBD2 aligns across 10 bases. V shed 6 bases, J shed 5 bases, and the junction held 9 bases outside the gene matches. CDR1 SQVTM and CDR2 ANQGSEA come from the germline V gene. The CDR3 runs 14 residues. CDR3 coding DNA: TGCAGCGTCGCCAGCGGGGGGGTTGCGGAGACCCAGTACTTC. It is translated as CSVASGGVAETQYF.

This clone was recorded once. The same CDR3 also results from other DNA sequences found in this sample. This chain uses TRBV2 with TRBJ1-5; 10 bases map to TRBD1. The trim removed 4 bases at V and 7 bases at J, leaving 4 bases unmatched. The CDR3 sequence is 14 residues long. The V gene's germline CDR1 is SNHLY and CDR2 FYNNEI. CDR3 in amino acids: CASSGTGGRQPQHF. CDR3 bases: TGTGCCAGCAGTGGGACAGGGGGAAGGCAGCCCCAGCATTTT.

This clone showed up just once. CDR3 DNA sequence: TGTGCCAGCAGCCCGGCCAGGATTGATAATTCACCCCTCCACTTT. This codes for CASSPARIDNSPLHF. The chain is built from TRBV7-2 and TRBJ1-6; D not resolved. The germline V and J ends were trimmed by 5 bases and 5 bases, with 13 bases remaining between them. The CDR3 totals 15 residues. Germline loops: CDR1 SGHTA, CDR2 FQGNSA.

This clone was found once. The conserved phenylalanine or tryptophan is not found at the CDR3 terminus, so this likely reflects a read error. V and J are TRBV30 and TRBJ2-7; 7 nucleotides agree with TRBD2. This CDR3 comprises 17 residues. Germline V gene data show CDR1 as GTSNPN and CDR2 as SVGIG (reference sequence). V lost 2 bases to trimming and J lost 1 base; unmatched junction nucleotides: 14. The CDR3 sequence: CAWSIAPHGGRSYEQYL. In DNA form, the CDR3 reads TGTGCCTGGAGTATTGCGCCCCACGGGGGGAGGTCCTACGAGCAGTACCTC.